The T cell receptor beta chain under discussion was sequenced for a study of blood T cells in healthy people across ages. A sample-barcoded 5' primer and a J-beta primer mix were used in a second PCR of roughly 6 to 11 cycles. Each CDR3 protein gets one entry after TCRdb re-called the 5' RACE reads with MiXCR. The sample has about a million distinct CDR3 sequences, roughly 51% seen once; the top ten hold about a fifth. Germline CDR1 reads SNHLY; CDR2 reads FYNNEI. This CDR3 contains 16 residues. The junction had 5 bases not matched to a gene; V was cut back by 3 bases and J by 1 base. V is TRBV2 and J is TRBJ2-3; 9 bases map to TRBD2. The receptor's source is a woman aged 55-69 years in good health. Sequences were obtained from blood. The CDR3, as DNA: TGTGCCAGCAGTGACCTAGCGGGAACCGGCACAGATACGCAGTATTTT. As protein: CASSDLAGTGTDTQYF. The entire variable domain, with the rest obtained from reference TRBV2 and TRBJ2-3, is as follows: EPEVTQTPSHQVTQMGQEVILRCVPISNHLYFYWYRQILGQKVEFLVSFYNNEISEKSEIFDDQFSVERPDGSNFTLKIRSTKLEDSAMYFCASSDLAGTGTDTQYFGPGTRLTVL.